The 24 T cell receptor beta chains reported below all come from one sample, sequenced in a study of shared clonotypes between healthy human individuals. TCRdb keeps only in-frame clones here, not all; method: immunoSEQ multiplex PCR. The sample records roughly 1,600,000 clones, approximately 98.5% being singletons. What was sequenced was naive CD4+ T cells sorted from blood. Specified subset: CD45RA+ positively selected. These receptors all come from a man younger than 45 in good health.

The rearrangement joins TRBV5-6 to TRBJ2-1; 10 bases line up with TRBD1. Germline trimming cut 0 bases from V and 4 bases from J; bases unmatched to any gene: 7. This CDR3 is built from 17 residues. The V gene's germline CDR1 is SGHDT and CDR2 YYEEEE. The DNA for the CDR3 is TGTGCCAGCAGCTTGGATTTGACAGGGGGCCATTACAATGAGCAGTTCTTC. It yields the protein CASSLDLTGGHYNEQFF.

This clone was detected only once. This chain uses TRBV19 with TRBJ2-7; the D is unclear. Germline CDR1 LNHDA, CDR2 SQIVND (reference sequence). The ends were cut back, 7 bases at V and 6 bases at J, with 16 bases in the middle. This CDR3 is built from 13 residues. In DNA, the CDR3 is TGTGCCAGTAAGGGATTTAGCCTCGGCGAGCAGTACTTC. Translating it yields CASKGFSLGEQYF.

This chain links TRBV5-1 with TRBJ1-2; 8 bases match TRBD1. The CDR3 length is 15 residues. Germline loops: CDR1 SGHRS, CDR2 YFSETQ. The trim removed 0 bases at V and 4 bases at J, leaving 5 bases unmatched. For the CDR3, the DNA is TGCGCCAGCAGCTTGGCGTCGACAGGGGTCTATGGCTACACCTTC. Its translation: CASSLASTGVYGYTF.

The rearrangement uses TRBV6-6 and TRBJ2-1; 15 bases align to TRBD2. The V gene's germline CDR1 is MNHNY and CDR2 SVGAGI (reference sequence). This CDR3 spans 16 amino acids. With V trimmed by 4 bases and J by 8 bases, 6 bases remained unmatched. CDR3 bases: TGTGCCAGCAGTTTCGGACTAGCGGGGGGGTCGGATGAGCAGTTCTTC. This sequence encodes CASSFGLAGGSDEQFF.

The chain combines TRBV9 with TRBJ2-5; TRBD2 aligns across 12 bases. The germline CDR1 and CDR2 sequences are SGDLS and YYNGEE. This CDR3 contains 17 residues. Germline trimming cut 0 bases from V and 3 bases from J; bases unmatched to any gene: 6. The CDR3 bases are TGTGCCAGCAGCGTAGGTGGACTAGCGGGGAGGAAAGAGACCCAGTACTTC. Protein: CASSVGGLAGRKETQYF.

The rearrangement uses TRBV6-5 and TRBJ1-2; TRBD1 might be the D (5 bases). V gave up 6 bases and J gave up 3 bases, with 11 bases separating them. The CDR3 runs 13 residues. The germline gives CDR1 MNHEY, CDR2 SVGAGI. The CDR3, as DNA: TGTGCCAGCAGGCTCGGGACCGACTATGGCTACACCTTC. Encoded protein: CASRLGTDYGYTF.

This sequence joins TRBV4-1 and TRBJ1-4; D remains ambiguous. Germline V CDR1 and CDR2: MGHRA, YSYEKL. The CDR3 is 17 amino acids. Trimming stripped 4 bases from V and 5 bases from J, with 20 bases between. CDR3 bases: TGCGCCAGCAGCCCGGTCGGGTCCAGACAATTAAATGAAAAACTGTTTTTT. Its translation is CASSPVGSRQLNEKLFF.

The chain couples TRBV7-6 to TRBJ2-3; D is possibly TRBD1 or TRBD2 (5 bases each). CDR3 length: 15 amino acids. V shed 5 bases and J shed 11 bases, with 23 bases lying between them. CDR1 SGHVS and CDR2 FNYEAQ come from the germline V gene. The CDR3 is CASSPGSAQGIGQYF. In DNA form, the CDR3 reads TGTGCCAGCAGCCCCGGTAGCGCTCAGGGAATTGGGCAGTATTTT.

The V gene is TRBV7-9, the J gene TRBJ1-2; D uncertain. Between the trimmed V and J ends, which lost 3 bases and 0 bases, there was a span of 14 bases. The germline V gene encodes CDR1 SEHNR and CDR2 FQNEAQ (reference sequence). The CDR3 is made up of 16 amino acids. CDR3 sequence: CASSFRFSASNYGYTF. For the CDR3, the DNA is TGTGCCAGCAGCTTCCGCTTTAGTGCCTCTAACTATGGCTACACCTTC.

The rearrangement uses TRBV30 and TRBJ2-3; TRBD2 matches at 11 bases. Trimming removed 6 bases from V and 3 bases from J; junction bases left unmatched: 11. The CDR3 totals 16 residues. Germline V CDR1 and CDR2: GTSNPN, SVGIG (reference sequence). CDR3 DNA: TGTGCCTGCAGTCAGACTAGCGGGGAGAGTACAGATACGCAGTATTTT. Translation gives CACSQTSGESTDTQYF.

The gene calls are TRBV6-1 and TRBJ2-2, with D possibly being TRBD1 (6 bases). CDR1 MNHNS and CDR2 SASEGT come from the germline V gene. The CDR3 contains 15 residues. The V end lost 6 bases, the J end lost 2 bases, and 13 bases lay between the germline ends. The CDR3 coding sequence is TGTGCCAGCAGGCCCGGGACAACTAACACCGGGGAGCTGTTTTTT. It specifies CASRPGTTNTGELFF.

This chain links TRBV11-2 with TRBJ1-2; possible D gene TRBD1, 5 bases. Per germline, CDR1 SGHAT and CDR2 FQNNGV. The CDR3 is 17 amino acids. With 2 bases removed from V and 1 base from J, the gap between germline ends came to 17 bases. CDR3: CASSLSRDGLINYGYTF. The DNA of the CDR3 is TGTGCCAGCAGCTTAAGCCGGGACGGTCTTATTAACTATGGCTACACCTTC.

The rearrangement links TRBV10-3 to TRBJ1-2; D is possibly TRBD1 (5 bases). This CDR3 is built from 16 residues. Between the trimmed V and J ends, which lost 7 bases and 3 bases, there was a span of 21 bases. Germline V gives CDR1 ENHRY, CDR2 SYGVKD. The CDR3: CAITDKDGGGDYGYTF. Here the CDR3 DNA reads TGTGCCATCACTGACAAGGACGGCGGGGGGGACTATGGCTACACCTTC.

This clone was detected once. CDR3 sequence: CASSLERTVNTEAFF. CDR3 in DNA: TGTGCCAGCAGCTTAGAGCGGACTGTTAACACTGAAGCTTTCTTT. The J gene is TRBJ1-1, the V gene TRBV7-8; D not certain. CDR1 is SGHVS, CDR2 FQNEAQ, per germline. CDR3 length: 15 amino acids. The V end was cut by 1 base, the J end by 2 bases, with 11 bases between. Supplemented by reference TRBV7-8 and TRBJ1-1, the full variable domain reads GAGVSQSPRYKVAKRGQDVALRCDPISGHVSLFWYQQALGQGPEFLTYFQNEAQLDKSGLPSDRFFAERPEGSVSTLKIQRTQQEDSAVYLCASSLERTVNTEAFFGQGTRLTVV.

This clone was observed a single time. The chain carries TRBV15 and TRBJ1-5, with a tentative D call TRBD1 (6 bases). With 0 bases removed from V and 4 bases from J, the gap between germline ends came to 22 bases. The germline CDR1 and CDR2 sequences are LNHNV and YYDKDF (reference sequence). The CDR3 spans 19 residues. CDR3 sequence (DNA): TGTGCCACCAGCAGAGATCCGGTCCCCGGGGGGCTACCTAATCAGCCCCAGCATTTT. This encodes CATSRDPVPGGLPNQPQHF.

V gene TRBV1 combines with J gene TRBJ2-1; TRBD2 was called by the table and not checked on the DNA. TRBV1 is described as a pseudogene. This CDR3 is built from 14 residues. Here the CDR3 reads CTSCPGLAANEQFF. DNA of the CDR3: TGCACCAGCTGCCCGGGACTAGCGGCCAATGAGCAGTTCTTC.

The V gene is TRBV28, the J gene TRBJ2-5; TRBD2 matches 7 bases. Germline trimming cut 6 bases from V and 1 base from J; bases unmatched to any gene: 8. The CDR3 is 15 amino acids. Per germline, CDR1 MDHEN and CDR2 SYDVKM. CDR3 loop: CASSGRERAQETQYF. The CDR3 DNA sequence: TGTGCCAGCAGCGGGCGGGAGAGGGCCCAAGAGACCCAGTACTTC.

V and J are TRBV29-1 and TRBJ1-2, with no clear D. Germline-derived CDR1 and CDR2 are SQVTM and ANQGSEA. This CDR3 spans 12 amino acids. V gave up 4 bases and J gave up 4 bases, with 10 bases separating them. The DNA for the CDR3 is TGCAGCGTTGTCGGGCTACGCTATGGCTACACCTTC. Amino acids: CSVVGLRYGYTF.

The rearrangement uses TRBV23-1 and TRBJ2-7, with D maybe TRBD2 (7 bases). TRBV23-1 is recorded as an ORF, its role being uncertain. Trimming took off 10 bases at V and 3 bases at J, with 13 bases between the two ends. The CDR3 spans 12 residues. CDR3 nucleotide sequence: TGCGCCATCGGGGGGCCGAGCTACGAGCAGTACTTC. Its translation is CAIGGPSYEQYF.

This chain connects TRBV5-4 to TRBJ2-7, with D possibly being TRBD2 (6 bases). The CDR3 extends over 16 amino acids. Per germline, CDR1 SGHNT and CDR2 YYREEE (reference sequence). With 4 bases removed from V and 5 bases from J, the gap between germline ends came to 22 bases. The CDR3 nucleotides read TGTGCCAGCAGCCTGGCCGGGACTTCAAGGGGCCACGAGCAGTACTTC. The encoded protein is CASSLAGTSRGHEQYF.

The rearrangement uses TRBV9 and TRBJ2-7; D call uncertain. V was cut by 0 bases and J by 6 bases, with 19 bases left in between. The length of the CDR3 is 16 residues. Germline V gene lookup returns CDR1 SGDLS and CDR2 YYNGEE. The CDR3 sequence: CASSVGSKAQVGEQYF. CDR3 nucleotide sequence: TGTGCCAGCAGCGTAGGGTCCAAGGCCCAGGTGGGCGAGCAGTACTTC.

This sequence joins TRBV11-2 and TRBJ2-1; tentatively, D is TRBD2 (6 bases). CDR3 length equals 14 residues. V lost 0 bases and J lost 8, with 11 bases in between. CDR1 is SGHAT, CDR2 FQNNGV, per germline. This chain's CDR3 is CASSLDGWGDEQFF. As DNA, the CDR3 is TGTGCCAGCAGCTTAGATGGGTGGGGGGATGAGCAGTTCTTC.

This chain uses TRBV10-1 with TRBJ2-7; D is unresolved. Between the trimmed V and J ends, which lost 8 bases and 3 bases, there was a span of 14 bases. Germline lookup yields CDR1 WNHNN and CDR2 SYGVQD (reference sequence). The CDR3 loop spans 13 amino acids. The CDR3 is CASSRAVDYEQYF. The CDR3, as DNA: TGCGCCAGCTCCCGGGCGGTAGACTACGAGCAGTACTTC.

The rearrangement uses TRBV27 and TRBJ1-5, with a weak D call TRBD1 (5 bases). CDR1 and CDR2 (germline): MNHEY, SMNVEV (reference sequence). CDR3 size: 13 residues. Trimming removed 7 bases from V and 7 bases from J, with 14 bases in between. The CDR3 loop reads CASTITRGQPQHF. DNA of the CDR3: TGTGCCAGCACCATAACGAGGGGCCAGCCCCAGCATTTT.